The rows below give T cell receptor beta chains drawn from one sample of a study of blood T cell repertoires in COVID-19. This table comes from immunoSEQ multiplex PCR, and its TCRdb copy is limited to in-frame clones, with some not included. Among about 280,000 clones listed, approximately 90% were seen once. The specimen sequenced was PBMCs or T cells enriched from blood (not recorded which). The source of these receptors is a woman in her twenties or thirties with acute COVID-19. The CDR3 runs from the conserved cysteine through the conserved F or W. Fields, in order: clone size, D gene, J gene, V gene, CDR3 DNA, CDR3 protein. A D gene is named only where the DNA matches it firmly. Size values are once, few and many counts, or a class for expanded clones, and some rows have none.

. | TRBD1 | TRBJ1-3 | TRBV11-3 | TGTGCCAGCAGCATGGACAGGGGAGACACCATATATTTT | CASSMDRGDTIYF
. | . | TRBJ1-2 | TRBV7-9 | TGTGCCAGCAGCTCTGTCAGGGTCTACACCTTC | CASSSVRVYTF
. | . | TRBJ2-1 | TRBV28 | TGTGCCAGCAGTAAACAGGGTCCCTCCAATGAGCAGTTCTTC | CASSKQGPSNEQFF
. | . | TRBJ1-2 | TRBV18 | TGTGCCAGCTCACCACCTTCAGGGTACGATGGCTACACCTTC | CASSPPSGYDGYTF
. | TRBD2 | TRBJ2-7 | TRBV7-2 | TGTGCCAGCAGCCCGCAGGGACTAGAAATGCGACAGTACTTC | CASSPQGLEMRQYF
many | . | TRBJ2-7 | TRBV6-2/TRBV6-3 | TGTGCCAGCAGTTACGCGACTGCTTCCTACGAGCAGTACTTC | CASSYATASYEQYF
. | . | TRBJ2-1 | TRBV14 | TGTGCCAGCAGCCTCCTTTCGTACAGAAGCTCCTACAATGAGCAGTTCTTC | CASSLLSYRSSYNEQFF
. | TRBD1 | TRBJ1-4 | TRBV4-1 | TGCGCCAGCAGCCGGGGACAGGGTGGTCGTGAAAAACTGTTTTTT | CASSRGQGGREKLFF
. | TRBD2 | TRBJ2-1 | TRBV6-2/TRBV6-3 | TGTGCCAGCAGTTATTCGGGCGGGAGGGCCATCAATGAGCAGTTCTTC | CASSYSGGRAINEQFF
. | TRBD2 | TRBJ2-3 | TRBV7-9 | TGTGCCAGCAGCCCCGGGACTAGCCAAAGGGCAGATACGCAGTATTTT | CASSPGTSQRADTQYF
. | TRBD2 | TRBJ2-1 | TRBV7-9 | TGTGCCAGCAGCTCCGGGACTAGCGGGTGGGATGAGCAGTTCTTC | CASSSGTSGWDEQFF
. | . | TRBJ2-7 | TRBV5-1 | TGCGCCAGCAGCTTGAACAGCCAGCAGTACTTC | CASSLNSQQYF
. | . | TRBJ2-7 | TRBV7-2 | TGTGCCAGCGGGGGAGGCGGGCAGCAGTACTTC | CASGGGGQQYF
. | TRBD2 | TRBJ2-1 | TRBV9 | TGTGCCAGCAGCGTAGCTGCCGAGTGGCGGGAGGGTAAGAATGAGCAGTTCTTC | CASSVAAEWREGKNEQFF
. | TRBD1 | TRBJ2-1 | TRBV6-1 | TGTGCCAGCAGTGAGACAGGGGCGAGGGCCCTAAGGCAGTTCTTC | CASSETGARALRQFF
. | . | TRBJ1-6 | TRBV11-2 | TGTGCCAGCAGCTTAGCCATCGGTCGGTCCCTCCACTTT | CASSLAIGRSLHF
. | . | TRBJ1-1 | TRBV4-3 | TGCGCCAGCAGCCAAGACGGGTTAAACACTGAAGCTTTCTTT | CASSQDGLNTEAFF
. | . | TRBJ2-1 | TRBV28 | TGTGCCAGCAGTTTTCCGAGGTTCTCCTACAATGAGCAGTTCTTC | CASSFPRFSYNEQFF
. | TRBD2 | TRBJ2-3 | TRBV3-1/TRBV3-2 | TGTGCCAGCAGCCAATCGACTAGCGGCGGGGTCACAGATACGCAGTATTTT | CASSQSTSGGVTDTQYF
. | TRBD2 | TRBJ2-5 | TRBV4-2 | TGTGCCAGCAGCCGAGGAGGACTAGCGGGCGAAGAGACCCAGTACTTC | CASSRGGLAGEETQYF
. | . | TRBJ1-2 | TRBV4-2 | TGTGCCAGCAGCCAAGGATTGTCGGGGTCGGACTATGGCTACACCTTC | CASSQGLSGSDYGYTF
. | TRBD2 | TRBJ2-1 | TRBV28 | TGTGCCAGCACTTTATCTAGCGGGAGGGGAGATGAGCAGTTCTTC | CASTLSSGRGDEQFF
once | TRBD2 | TRBJ2-1 | TRBV13 | TGTGCCAGCAGCAACCTGATGAGCGGGACTCCATATAACAATGAGCAGTTCTTC | CASSNLMSGTPYNNEQFF
few | . | TRBJ2-2 | TRBV4-1 | TGCGCCAGCACCGGGCCGGGGAACACCGGCGGGGAGCTGTTTTTT | CASTGPGNTGGELFF
. | . | TRBJ1-5 | TRBV19 | TGTGCCAGTAGTATAGTGTACAGGCGAAGCAATCAGCCCCAGCATTTT | CASSIVYRRSNQPQHF
. | TRBD1 | TRBJ1-1 | TRBV28 | TGTGCCAGCAGCACGGACAGGGGGAACACTGAAGCTTTCTTT | CASSTDRGNTEAFF
. | . | TRBJ2-3 | TRBV28 | TGTGCCATCTCTAGCGTAACAGGTTCACAGTATTTT | CAISSVTGSQYF
. | TRBD1 | TRBJ1-2 | TRBV10-3 | TGTGCCATCAGCTCACAGGGGTACTATGGCTACACCTTC | CAISSQGYYGYTF
once | TRBD2 | TRBJ2-7 | TRBV5-4 | TGTGCCAGCAGTTACCGGGACTATCCAAATCAGGAGCAGTACTTC | CASSYRDYPNQEQYF
once | . | TRBJ1-2 | TRBV30 | TGTGCGGAGGGGCAGGGTGGAGCTGGCTACACCTTC | CAEGQGGAGYTF
. | . | TRBJ2-1 | TRBV6-5 | TGTGCCAGCAGTTACTCGATTCTCGCGGGAAGTGAGCAGTTCTTC | CASSYSILAGSEQFF
. | . | TRBJ1-4 | TRBV27 | TGTGCCAGCAGCAGGGTAACTAATGAAAAACTGTTTTTT | CASSRVTNEKLFF
. | TRBD1 | TRBJ1-1 | TRBV19 | TGTGCCACCGCGACAGGGATGACTGAAGCTTTCTTT | CATATGMTEAFF
. | TRBD1 | TRBJ1-2 | TRBV27 | TGTGCCAGCAGCCACCGACAGGGGCTGAACTATGGCTACACCTTC | CASSHRQGLNYGYTF
once | TRBD1 | TRBJ2-6 | TRBV19 | TGTGCCAGTAGTGCGACAGGGACCGGGGCCAACGTCCTGACTTTC | CASSATGTGANVLTF
. | . | TRBJ1-1 | TRBV11-2 | TGTGCCAGCAGCTCCCAATCCAGTCGGAACACTGAAGCTTTCTTT | CASSSQSSRNTEAFF
. | TRBD1 | TRBJ2-7 | TRBV10-2 | TGCGCCAGCAGTCGGGACAGGGGCTACGAGCAGTACTTC | CASSRDRGYEQYF
. | TRBD1 | TRBJ2-7 | TRBV18 | TGTGCCAGCTCAAAAGACTCGACAGGGAACGAGCAGTACTTC | CASSKDSTGNEQYF
once | TRBD2 | TRBJ2-2 | TRBV30 | TGTGCCTGGAGCCGAAACATGGGCGGGAGAGGGCCCGGGGAGCTGTTTTTT | CAWSRNMGGRGPGELFF
. | . | TRBJ2-3 | TRBV5-1 | TGCGCCAGCAGCTTGAATGGGCTAGCTCCTACAGATACGCAGTATTTT | CASSLNGLAPTDTQYF
. | TRBD2 | TRBJ2-5 | TRBV29-1 | TGCAGCGTCGAGGGACTAGCGGAGTACCAAGAGACCCAGTACTTC | CSVEGLAEYQETQYF
. | TRBD2 | TRBJ2-5 | TRBV28 | TGTGCCAGCGGGGAGCGGGAGAAGACCCAGTACTTC | CASGEREKTQYF
. | . | TRBJ1-3 | TRBV4-1 | TGCGCCAGCAGCCAAGCCTTCGGAAACACCATATATTTT | CASSQAFGNTIYF
. | TRBD2 | TRBJ2-7 | TRBV19 | TGTGCCAGCCTCCCCGGGGGGGGCTACGAGCAGTACTTC | CASLPGGGYEQYF
. | TRBD1 | TRBJ2-7 | TRBV29-1 | TGCAGCGTTGAAGAAACCGGACAGGGGGCCGACGAGCAGTACTTC | CSVEETGQGADEQYF